These T cell receptor beta chains were read from a single sample in a study of control samples from healthy donors and cancer patients. Libraries were prepared by immunoSEQ multiplex PCR; TCRdb keeps only in-frame clonotypes and omits some of them. This sample has about 100,000 clones, with roughly 87% found just once. The sequencing input was blood. The receptors derive from a woman between 45 and 65 years old in good health. The CDR3 runs from the conserved cysteine through the conserved F or W. The order of the fields is J gene, V gene, clone size, D gene, CDR3 protein, CDR3 DNA. The D gene is left open where the match is weak. Only part of the rows carry a size: once, few, many, or a class if the clone is expanded.

j_call: TRBJ2-2; v_call: TRBV6-5; clone_size: few; d_call: .; cdr3_aa: CASSPPVRGELFF; cdr3_nt: TGTGCCAGCAGTCCACCGGTACGCGGGGAGCTGTTTTTT
j_call: TRBJ2-5; v_call: TRBV10-3; clone_size: .; d_call: .; cdr3_aa: CATGTNQETQYF; cdr3_nt: TGTGCCACCGGGACCAACCAAGAGACCCAGTACTTC
j_call: TRBJ1-1; v_call: TRBV21-1; clone_size: once; d_call: .; cdr3_aa: CASSKWEGTDTEAFF; cdr3_nt: TGTGCCAGCAGCAAATGGGAGGGAACTGACACTGAAGCTTTCTTT
j_call: TRBJ2-5; v_call: TRBV7-2; clone_size: .; d_call: TRBD2; cdr3_aa: CASSLQRERRETQYF; cdr3_nt: TGTGCCAGCAGCTTACAGCGGGAGCGCCGAGAGACCCAGTACTTC
j_call: TRBJ2-5; v_call: TRBV12-3/TRBV12-4; clone_size: many; d_call: .; cdr3_aa: CASSFGAWETQYF; cdr3_nt: TGTGCCAGCAGTTTTGGCGCGTGGGAGACCCAGTACTTC
j_call: TRBJ1-4; v_call: TRBV14; clone_size: .; d_call: .; cdr3_aa: CASSRRRTNEKLFF; cdr3_nt: TGTGCCAGCAGCCGAAGGAGGACTAATGAAAAACTGTTTTTT
j_call: TRBJ1-1; v_call: TRBV28; clone_size: .; d_call: .; cdr3_aa: CASSLGPEAFF; cdr3_nt: TGTGCCAGCAGTTTGGGGCCTGAAGCTTTCTTT
j_call: TRBJ2-3; v_call: TRBV7-9; clone_size: .; d_call: .; cdr3_aa: CAGGRGFTDTQYF; cdr3_nt: TGTGCCGGCGGGCGGGGTTTCACAGATACGCAGTATTTT
j_call: TRBJ2-1; v_call: TRBV29-1; clone_size: .; d_call: .; cdr3_aa: CSVDSLGGQGEQFF; cdr3_nt: TGCAGCGTGGATAGTCTTGGGGGGCAGGGTGAGCAGTTCTTC
j_call: TRBJ1-1; v_call: TRBV4-1; clone_size: .; d_call: .; cdr3_aa: CASSQESSLAGEAFF; cdr3_nt: TGCGCCAGCAGCCAAGAGTCGTCATTGGCCGGTGAAGCTTTCTTT
j_call: TRBJ2-7; v_call: TRBV14; clone_size: .; d_call: .; cdr3_aa: CASGRGPGEQYF; cdr3_nt: TGTGCCAGTGGGAGGGGGCCGGGCGAGCAGTACTTC
j_call: TRBJ2-1; v_call: TRBV18; clone_size: .; d_call: TRBD2; cdr3_aa: CASSPLRLAGVFNEQFF; cdr3_nt: TGTGCCAGCTCACCGTTACGACTAGCGGGAGTTTTTAATGAGCAGTTCTTC
j_call: TRBJ2-5; v_call: TRBV30; clone_size: .; d_call: .; cdr3_aa: CAWSNLSGKTQYF; cdr3_nt: TGTGCCTGGAGTAACCTTTCAGGGAAGACCCAGTACTTC
j_call: TRBJ2-1; v_call: TRBV27; clone_size: once; d_call: TRBD2; cdr3_aa: CASNAKSWTSGIRGTSYNEQFF; cdr3_nt: TGTGCCAGCAACGCGAAAAGTTGGACTAGCGGGATCAGGGGAACGTCCTACAATGAGCAGTTCTTC
j_call: TRBJ2-3; v_call: TRBV6-2/TRBV6-3; clone_size: .; d_call: .; cdr3_aa: CASSYVDSSHNTQYF; cdr3_nt: TGTGCCAGCAGTTATGTGGACAGCTCACATAATACGCAGTATTTT
j_call: TRBJ2-5; v_call: TRBV7-3; clone_size: .; d_call: TRBD1; cdr3_aa: CASSVSPGQGSTQYF; cdr3_nt: TGTGCCAGCAGCGTATCCCCGGGACAGGGGTCGACCCAGTACTTC
j_call: TRBJ2-5; v_call: TRBV25-1; clone_size: .; d_call: TRBD1; cdr3_aa: CASSETGGRETQYF; cdr3_nt: TGTGCCAGCAGTGAGACAGGGGGCCGGGAGACCCAGTACTTC
j_call: TRBJ1-5; v_call: TRBV6-4; clone_size: .; d_call: .; cdr3_aa: CASRVTTGLYRPQHF; cdr3_nt: TGTGCCAGCAGGGTGACCACGGGACTGTATAGGCCCCAGCATTTT
j_call: TRBJ2-1; v_call: TRBV7-2; clone_size: .; d_call: TRBD2; cdr3_aa: CASSASGNHEQFF; cdr3_nt: TGTGCCAGCAGCGCTAGCGGGAACCATGAGCAGTTCTTC
j_call: TRBJ1-2; v_call: TRBV5-1; clone_size: .; d_call: TRBD1; cdr3_aa: CASSPQTGTVYGYTF; cdr3_nt: TGCGCCAGCAGCCCCCAGACCGGGACAGTCTATGGCTACACCTTC
j_call: TRBJ2-5; v_call: TRBV3-1/TRBV3-2; clone_size: .; d_call: .; cdr3_aa: CASSQEGREGETQYF; cdr3_nt: TGTGCCAGCAGCCAAGAAGGACGGGAAGGGGAGACCCAGTACTTC
j_call: TRBJ2-5; v_call: TRBV4-2; clone_size: .; d_call: TRBD1; cdr3_aa: CASSQEGQGEETQYF; cdr3_nt: TGTGCCAGCAGCCAAGAGGGACAGGGCGAAGAGACCCAGTACTTC
j_call: TRBJ2-7; v_call: TRBV5-1; clone_size: .; d_call: .; cdr3_aa: CASSLGWTSYEQYF; cdr3_nt: TGCGCCAGCAGCTTGGGGTGGACCTCCTACGAGCAGTACTTC
j_call: TRBJ1-4; v_call: TRBV27; clone_size: .; d_call: .; cdr3_aa: CASSFLAPATNEKLFF; cdr3_nt: TGTGCCAGCAGTTTTTTGGCTCCGGCAACTAATGAAAAACTGTTTTTT
j_call: TRBJ1-5; v_call: TRBV27; clone_size: .; d_call: .; cdr3_aa: CASSLGRTGNQPQHF; cdr3_nt: TGTGCCAGCAGTTTGGGGAGAACGGGCAATCAGCCCCAGCATTTT
j_call: TRBJ1-6; v_call: TRBV2; clone_size: .; d_call: .; cdr3_aa: CASSEGTASSYNSPLHF; cdr3_nt: TGTGCCAGCAGTGAAGGGACAGCCAGCTCCTATAATTCACCCCTCCACTTT
j_call: TRBJ1-5; v_call: TRBV7-2; clone_size: once; d_call: .; cdr3_aa: CASSPKGGVNQPQHF; cdr3_nt: TGTGCCAGCAGCCCAAAGGGGGGCGTCAATCAGCCCCAGCATTTT
j_call: TRBJ1-3; v_call: TRBV6-5; clone_size: .; d_call: TRBD1; cdr3_aa: CASSYSTGGGNTIYF; cdr3_nt: TGTGCCAGCAGTTACTCGACAGGGGGTGGAAACACCATATATTTT